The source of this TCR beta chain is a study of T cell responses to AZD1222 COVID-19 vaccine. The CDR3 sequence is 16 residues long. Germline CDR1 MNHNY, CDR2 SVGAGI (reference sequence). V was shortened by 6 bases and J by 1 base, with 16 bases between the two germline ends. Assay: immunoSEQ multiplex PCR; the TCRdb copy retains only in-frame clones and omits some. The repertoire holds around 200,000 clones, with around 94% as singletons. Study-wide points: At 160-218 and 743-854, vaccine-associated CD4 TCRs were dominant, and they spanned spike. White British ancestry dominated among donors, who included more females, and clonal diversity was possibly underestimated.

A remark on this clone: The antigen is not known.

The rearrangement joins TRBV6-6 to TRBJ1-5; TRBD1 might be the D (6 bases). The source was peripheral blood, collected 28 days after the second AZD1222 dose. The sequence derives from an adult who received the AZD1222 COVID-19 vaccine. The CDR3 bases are TGTGCCAGCAGCCCCCCGACAGGCGGGAGCAATCAGCCCCAGCATTTT. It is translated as CASSPPTGGSNQPQHF.